A selection of T cell receptor beta chains follows, all from one sample in a study of cytomegalovirus exposure and HLA in healthy donors. This table comes from immunoSEQ multiplex PCR, and its TCRdb copy is limited to in-frame clones, with some not included. The sample records 150,000 to 200,000 clones, about 75% being singletons. The sample comprised PBMCs. Source of these receptors: a middle-aged woman in good health and CMV-seropositive. Each CDR3 is given with its conserved first and last residue. The order of the fields is V gene, clone size, J gene, D gene, CDR3 protein, CDR3 DNA. A D gene is named only where the DNA matches it firmly. Only part of the rows carry a size: once, few, many, or a class if the clone is expanded.

>TRBV19|.|TRBJ2-7|.
CASSIEPGANSYEQYF
TGTGCCAGTAGTATAGAACCAGGGGCGAACTCCTACGAGCAGTACTTC
>TRBV10-3|.|TRBJ2-5|.
CAIRETGIQETQYF
TGTGCCATCAGGGAGACGGGGATCCAAGAGACCCAGTACTTC
>TRBV27|.|TRBJ2-7|.
CASSPGGSYEQYF
TGTGCCAGCAGTCCAGGGGGGTCCTACGAGCAGTACTTC
>TRBV6-4|.|TRBJ1-2|TRBD1
CAGSEQTGVSGYTF
TGTGCCGGCAGTGAACAGACAGGGGTCTCTGGCTACACCTTC
>TRBV6-1|.|TRBJ1-4|.
CASSLNAETNEKLFF
TGTGCCAGCAGTCTCAACGCGGAAACTAATGAAAAACTGTTTTTT
>TRBV6-5|.|TRBJ2-2|.
CASSYSSGPNTGELFF
TGTGCCAGCAGTTACTCGAGCGGGCCGAACACCGGGGAGCTGTTTTTT
>TRBV4-3|once|TRBJ2-2|.
CASSPRKGPYTGELFF
TGCGCCAGCAGCCCGAGGAAGGGGCCCTACACCGGGGAGCTGTTTTTT
>TRBV28|.|TRBJ2-1|TRBD2
CASRGLADYNEQFF
TGTGCCAGCAGGGGACTAGCGGATTACAATGAGCAGTTCTTC
>TRBV2|.|TRBJ1-2|.
CASSENRVYGYTF
TGTGCCAGCAGTGAGAACAGGGTTTATGGCTACACCTTC
>TRBV7-9|.|TRBJ1-4|TRBD1
CASSSGGSSEKLFF
TGTGCCAGCAGCTCAGGGGGCTCGAGTGAAAAACTGTTTTTT
>TRBV5-1|.|TRBJ2-1|TRBD2
CASSRTSGGSSYNEQFF
TGCGCCAGCAGCCGGACTAGCGGGGGGAGCTCCTACAATGAGCAGTTCTTC
>TRBV30|.|TRBJ2-7|TRBD2
CAWSVAGINEQYF
TGTGCCTGGAGTGTAGCGGGAATCAACGAGCAGTACTTC
>TRBV7-9|.|TRBJ2-1|.
CASSLLGIRSYNEQFF
TGTGCCAGCAGCTTACTCGGGATTCGCTCCTACAATGAGCAGTTCTTC
>TRBV28|.|TRBJ2-5|TRBD1
CASSSGTDQETQYF
TGTGCCAGCAGTTCCGGGACAGATCAAGAGACCCAGTACTTC
>TRBV5-1|.|TRBJ2-3|TRBD2
CASSSTALAGTDTQYF
TGCGCCAGCAGCTCCACGGCGCTAGCGGGCACAGATACGCAGTATTTT
>TRBV29-1|.|TRBJ2-7|.
CSVGRGPRGEQYF
TGCAGCGTTGGGAGGGGGCCCCGTGGGGAGCAGTACTTC
>TRBV27|.|TRBJ1-5|.
CASSLSPGPDQPQHF
TGTGCCAGCAGTTTATCTCCGGGTCCTGACCAGCCCCAGCATTTT
>TRBV28|.|TRBJ2-1|TRBD2
CASSIKREKWYNEQFF
TGTGCCAGCAGCATTAAGCGGGAGAAATGGTACAATGAGCAGTTCTTC
>TRBV19|.|TRBJ1-4|TRBD1
CASRAAGQGREKLFF
TGTGCCAGTAGAGCGGCGGGACAGGGGCGTGAAAAACTGTTTTTT
>TRBV4-2|.|TRBJ1-2|.
CASSQDTRGSRGYTF
TGTGCCAGCAGCCAAGATACTCGGGGATCCCGTGGCTACACCTTC
>TRBV19|.|TRBJ2-4|.
CASQGFAKNIQYF
TGTGCCAGTCAGGGGTTCGCCAAAAACATTCAGTACTTC
>TRBV28|.|TRBJ2-7|.
CASSFSGTEGYEQYF
TGTGCCAGCAGTTTTTCAGGGACTGAGGGGTACGAGCAGTACTTC
>TRBV5-1|once|TRBJ1-1|.
CASSPKLRDTLTGEAFF
TGCGCCAGCAGCCCTAAGCTACGGGACACCCTGACGGGTGAAGCTTTCTTT
>TRBV2|.|TRBJ1-2|.
CASSEIRGSGDYTF
TGTGCCAGCAGTGAGATCAGGGGTTCAGGGGACTACACCTTC
>TRBV27|.|TRBJ2-1|TRBD2
CASSFLAGEQFF
TGTGCCAGCAGTTTTCTAGCGGGTGAGCAGTTCTTC
>TRBV11-2|.|TRBJ2-5|.
CASSSTGRRETQYF
TGTGCCAGCAGCTCGACGGGTAGACGGGAGACCCAGTACTTC
>TRBV14|.|TRBJ2-3|TRBD1
CASSTQGAADTQYF
TGTGCCAGCAGCACGCAGGGGGCTGCAGATACGCAGTATTTT
>TRBV19|.|TRBJ1-1|.
CASSIGGVTGTEAFF
TGTGCCAGTAGTATAGGCGGTGTAACGGGCACTGAAGCTTTCTTT
>TRBV18|.|TRBJ1-2|.
CASSPSTVPGGYTF
TGTGCCAGCTCACCATCTACAGTACCTGGTGGCTACACCTTC